This T cell receptor beta chain originates from a study of early T cells in non-severe SARS-CoV-2 infection (dated by TCRdb to about 2021). Some background on the complete study: Bulk RNA from unsorted whole blood was used for TCR sequencing, so alpha and beta chains could not be paired.

Its CDR3 holds 14 amino acids, cysteine through phenylalanine. Only the CDR3 DNA stays, 42 bases, in frame from base 1. V loses 4 bases at its end and J loses 4 bases; junction bases beyond the gene matches: 7. CDR1 and CDR2, looked up from the germline V gene, are SGDLS and YYNGEE. This was a case-control study nested in a cohort of healthcare workers in London, UK, who had nasopharyngeal swab PCR tests and blood samples taken every week. Healthcare workers were recruited during the week of the UK lockdown, between 23 and 31 March 2020, and followed weekly for up to about 15 weeks. The paper's findings and limits, for the study overall: VDJdb matching was skewed toward anti-spike CD8 responses, so virus-specific expansions were likely underestimated and private and CD4 specificities were missed.

Receptors were amplified or captured by 5' RACE. The reads were generated on a NextSeq 500. Unique molecular identifiers were attached to individual cDNA molecules in the TCR library protocol so that sequencing error and PCR bias could be corrected. Sequencing covered both TCR alpha and beta chains, and within each sample the abundances of alpha and beta sequences were tightly co-correlated. The original pipeline was this. Decombinator V4 was used to annotate TCR sequences for V gene, J gene and CDR3. TCRs were defined as expanded if a significant change between any two time points was detected under a Poisson model with p below 0.0001. TCR abundances were normalised to the total number of TCRs sequenced in each sample and reported as counts per million. MAIT TCRs were defined by TRAV1-2 paired with TRAJ12, TRAJ20 or TRAJ33, and iNKT TCRs by TRAV10 paired with TRAJ18. A search of VDJdb, accessed on 1 November 2021, was run for TCRs annotated to CMV, EBV and SARS-CoV-2, with TCRs annotated for multiple antigens excluded. The public reads were quality trimmed at Q25 with fastp and then assembled into clones with MiXCR by TCRdb, keeping productive beta chains. Entries are consolidated by CDR3 protein sequence, retaining the most common genes and DNA. The V and J calls shown here were made by TCRdb, not taken from the authors' results. The sample table shows approximately 69,000 distinct CDR3 sequences, and roughly an eighth are seen once. The ten largest clonotypes hold about 5.8% of the sample.

Points on this clonotype: The antigen this receptor binds is unknown. Within one base of it there is no much larger clone, and no base qualities were kept.

This receptor chain uses TRBV9 and TRBJ2-7; 8 bases in the junction line up with TRBD2. The TCR originated in an adult who was a healthcare worker with PCR-confirmed SARS-CoV-2 infection or an uninfected control (not recorded which). The source was whole blood, collected at baseline. The bases read TGTGCCAGCAGCACAGCGGGGGTATCGTACGAGCAGTACTTC. Translated, this gives CASSTAGVSYEQYF. Reference TRBV9 and TRBJ2-7 proteins supply the regions before and after the CDR3; the full variable domain is: DSGVTQTPKHLITATGQRVTLRCSPRSGDLSVYWYQQSLDQGLQFLIQYYNGEERAKGNILERFSAQQFPDLHSELNLSSLELGDSALYFCASSTAGVSYEQYFGPGTRLTVT.